This T cell receptor beta chain was profiled in a study of blood T cell repertoires in COVID-19. Source study methods: Nucleated cell counts were estimated from reference gene primer amplification. Clones were sequenced by immunoSEQ multiplex PCR, and TCRdb holds only the in-frame ones, with some missing. That table furnishes V, J and clone size, whereas the DNA furnished D and trimming. This sample has about 190,000 clones, with 84% found just once. The ends were cut back, 6 bases at V and 6 bases at J, with 12 bases in the middle. The length of the CDR3 is 12 residues. Germline assignment: CDR1 SNHLY and CDR2 FYNNEI.

J is TRBJ2-7 and V is TRBV2, with D possibly matching TRBD2 (5 bases). The sample comprised peripheral blood. The clonotype originates from a human donor in a cohort sampled during active COVID-19. CDR3 in amino acids: CASREIRGEQYF. DNA for the CDR3: TGTGCCAGCAGGGAGATTCGGGGCGAGCAGTACTTC.